These 29 T cell receptor beta chains were sequenced from one sample in a study of blood T cell repertoires in COVID-19. Sequencing was performed with immunoSEQ multiplex PCR; in TCRdb, only in-frame clones are kept and a portion is missing. The sample gives around 110,000 clones, about 80% of which show up once; just under 7.5% is in the top ten. The specimen was peripheral blood. These receptors were taken from an older man with active or convalescent COVID-19.

This chain links TRBV18 with TRBJ1-5; D gene uncertain. The CDR3 length is 14 residues. The germline V and J ends were trimmed by 5 bases and 2 bases, with 10 bases remaining between them. CDR1 and CDR2 (germline): KGHSH, LQKENI. The CDR3 DNA sequence: TGTGCCAGCTCATTGAGGGTTGGCAATCAGCCCCAGCATTTT. Its protein product is CASSLRVGNQPQHF.

V usage is TRBV24-1 and J usage is TRBJ1-2; 8 bases line up with TRBD1. The V gene end was trimmed by 4 bases and the J gene end by 0 bases; junction bases not matched to a gene: 9. The CDR3 is 17 amino acids. Per germline, CDR1 KGHDR and CDR2 SFDVKD. CDR3 in amino acids: CATSDGGPGQANYGYTF. CDR3 sequence (DNA): TGTGCCACCAGTGACGGAGGCCCGGGACAGGCTAACTATGGCTACACCTTC.

The J gene is TRBJ2-7, the V gene TRBV28, with D maybe TRBD1 (6 bases). Trimming stripped 6 bases from V and 0 bases from J, with 9 bases between. The length of the CDR3 is 13 residues. Germline V gives CDR1 MDHEN, CDR2 SYDVKM. The CDR3 loop reads CASRVDSSYEQYF. CDR3 sequence (DNA): TGTGCCAGCAGAGTGGACAGCTCCTACGAGCAGTACTTC.

V is TRBV7-2 and J is TRBJ1-2; D possibly corresponds to TRBD1 (5 bases). CDR1 SGHTA and CDR2 FQGNSA come from the germline V gene. The CDR3 runs to 14 residues. Deletions cut 4 bases from V and 2 bases from J, with 11 bases between. This CDR3 is CASSSFSGNYGYTF. The CDR3 DNA sequence: TGTGCCAGCAGCTCATTTTCAGGGAACTATGGCTACACCTTC.

The V call is TRBV19, the J call TRBJ1-1; D is undetermined. The CDR3 is 14 amino acids. Germline CDR1 is LNHDA and CDR2 is SQIVND (reference sequence). Trimming shortened V by 4 bases and J by 0 bases, and 9 bases separated the two germline ends. The CDR3 loop reads CASSKREMNTEAFF. The CDR3 DNA sequence: TGTGCCAGTAGTAAACGAGAGATGAACACTGAAGCTTTCTTT.

The gene calls are TRBV28 and TRBJ2-7; 8 bases map to TRBD2. CDR3 length: 13 amino acids. The V and J ends lost 2 bases and 7 bases, in that order; junction bases with no gene match: 4. Germline V gene data show CDR1 as MDHEN and CDR2 as SYDVKM. CDR3 residues: CASSLAGGFEQYF. CDR3 DNA: TGTGCCAGCAGTTTAGCGGGAGGATTTGAGCAGTACTTC.

V and J are TRBV18 and TRBJ2-3, with unresolved D. Germline CDR1 and CDR2: KGHSH and LQKENI. Deletions cut 1 base from V and 2 bases from J, with 10 bases between. The CDR3 runs to 15 residues. DNA of the CDR3: TGTGCCAGCTCACCACAGATAGACAACACAGATACGCAGTATTTT. Encoded protein: CASSPQIDNTDTQYF.

The J gene is TRBJ2-2, the V gene TRBV10-3; 9 bases agree with TRBD2. Trimming removed 3 bases from V and 7 bases from J; junction bases left unmatched: 9. This CDR3 has 16 amino acids. Germline-derived CDR1 and CDR2 are ENHRY and SYGVKD. The chain's CDR3 is CAISEGTSFIVGELFF. The CDR3 DNA sequence: TGTGCCATCAGTGAAGGGACTAGCTTTATAGTCGGGGAGCTGTTTTTT.

J is TRBJ2-3 and V is TRBV28; D unresolved. CDR3 length equals 16 residues. The germline CDR1 and CDR2 sequences are MDHEN and SYDVKM. Trimming pared 6 bases from V and 0 bases from J, leaving 16 bases between. CDR3: CASSRYRQGSTDTQYF. The DNA of the CDR3 is TGTGCCAGCAGCCGTTATCGACAAGGAAGCACAGATACGCAGTATTTT.

This clone was recorded a few times. This chain joins TRBV18 and TRBJ2-7, with 7 bases matching TRBD1. Germline CDR1 KGHSH, CDR2 LQKENI. CDR3 size: 16 residues. The V segment lost 3 bases and the J segment 3 bases; nucleotides outside the gene matches: 11. The CDR3 coding sequence is TGTGCCAGCTCACCTCACCCCGACAGGGCCTTCTACGAGCAGTACTTC. It is translated as CASSPHPDRAFYEQYF.

The chain has TRBV3-1 (or the pseudogene TRBV3-2) and TRBJ1-1, with 12 bases aligning to TRBD1. V was pared by 4 bases and J by 12 bases, with 6 bases of the junction left unmatched. The CDR3 consists of 13 residues. Per germline, CDR1 LGHDT and CDR2 YNNKEL (reference sequence). The CDR3 here is CASSPGTGGAPFF. The CDR3 DNA sequence: TGTGCCAGCAGCCCCGGGACAGGGGGCGCACCTTTCTTT.

The rearrangement uses TRBV18 and TRBJ1-2, with a possible D match to TRBD1 (5 bases). This CDR3 is 13 amino acids long. Per germline, CDR1 KGHSH and CDR2 LQKENI. Trimming took off 6 bases at V and 4 bases at J, with 12 bases between the two ends. The CDR3 spells CASSPDGGYGYTF. The CDR3 DNA reads as TGTGCCAGCTCTCCGGACGGGGGCTATGGCTACACCTTC.

The chain employs TRBV19 and TRBJ1-5; D may be TRBD1 (5 bases). Trimming took off 6 bases at V and 3 bases at J, with 18 bases between the two ends. In germline, CDR1 is LNHDA, CDR2 SQIVND (reference sequence). The CDR3 is 16 residues long. The CDR3 sequence is CASRGSRDRVNQPQHF. For the CDR3, the DNA is TGTGCCAGTAGGGGGTCCAGGGATCGCGTCAATCAGCCCCAGCATTTT.

The gene calls are TRBV10-1 and TRBJ1-3; 8 nucleotides agree with TRBD1. Germline values: CDR1 WNHNN, CDR2 SYGVQD (reference sequence). Germline trimming cut 2 bases from V and 0 bases from J; bases unmatched to any gene: 6. CDR3 size: 17 residues. The CDR3: CASSERAGGPSGNTIYF. In DNA form, the CDR3 reads TGCGCCAGCAGTGAGCGGGCAGGGGGCCCCTCTGGAAACACCATATATTTT.

CDR3 sequence (DNA): TGTGCCAGCAGCTTAGTTCCTAGCGGGACCTCCTACGAGCAGTACTTC. Translation: CASSLVPSGTSYEQYF. The chain joins TRBV7-9 to TRBJ2-7; TRBD2 matches 9 bases. The CDR3 length is 16 residues. Germline CDR1 is SEHNR and CDR2 is FQNEAQ (reference sequence). Germline trimming cut 1 base from V and 0 bases from J; bases unmatched to any gene: 4.

This clone has a handful of counts. This chain joins TRBV4-1 and TRBJ2-5; possible D gene TRBD2, 7 bases. Trimming took off 1 base at V and 2 bases at J, with 14 bases between the two ends. This CDR3 is 16 amino acids long. Germline V gene lookup returns CDR1 MGHRA and CDR2 YSYEKL. The CDR3, as DNA: TGCGCCAGCAGCCAAGTAGGGGGGGGGACACAAGAGACCCAGTACTTC. Protein product: CASSQVGGGTQETQYF.

The chain is built from TRBV28 and TRBJ2-1; 11 positions match TRBD2. This CDR3 has 16 residues. In germline, CDR1 is MDHEN, CDR2 SYDVKM. V lost 4 bases, J lost 2 bases, and 4 bases stayed unmatched. The CDR3, as DNA: TGTGCCAGCAGTTCTCGGACTAGCGGGCCCTACAATGAGCAGTTCTTC. Its protein product is CASSSRTSGPYNEQFF.

This sequence joins TRBV5-1 and TRBJ2-7; TRBD2 agrees at 7 bases. The CDR3 is made up of 17 amino acids. The V and J ends lost 4 bases and 0 bases, in that order; junction bases with no gene match: 13. CDR1 is SGHRS and CDR2 is YFSETQ in the germline V gene. CDR3 protein: CASSPGPSGTTSYEQYF. The CDR3 bases are TGCGCCAGCAGCCCGGGCCCTTCAGGGACTACCTCCTACGAGCAGTACTTC.

This clone has a handful of counts. The chain recombines TRBV5-1 with TRBJ2-3; 10 nucleotides match TRBD2. CDR3 length: 15 amino acids. Germline V CDR1 and CDR2: SGHRS, YFSETQ. Trimming took 4 bases from V and 4 from J; bases not matched to a gene: 6. In nucleotides, the CDR3 is TGCGCCAGCAGCCTAGCGGGAGATGGCGCAGATACGCAGTATTTT. This encodes CASSLAGDGADTQYF.

This chain uses TRBV4-2 with TRBJ1-3, with D hard to call. CDR3 size: 14 residues. CDR1 is LGHNA, CDR2 YNFKEQ, per germline. The germline V and J ends were trimmed by 0 bases and 3 bases, with 6 bases remaining between them. CDR3 residues: CASSQDLNGNTIYF. The CDR3 DNA follows: TGTGCCAGCAGCCAAGATCTAAATGGAAACACCATATATTTT.

J is TRBJ2-7 and V is TRBV7-8; TRBD2 is a possible D gene (6 bases). V dropped 1 base and J dropped 5 bases, with 6 bases sitting between them. The CDR3 spans 12 residues. CDR1 is SGHVS and CDR2 is FQNEAQ in the germline V gene. This CDR3 reads CASSLGGDEQYF. Written as DNA, the CDR3 is TGTGCCAGCAGCTTAGGGGGGGACGAGCAGTACTTC.

V usage is TRBV4-1 and J usage is TRBJ1-3; D might be TRBD1 (5 bases). Trimming pared 2 bases from V and 3 bases from J, leaving 14 bases between. Germline V gene sequence: CDR1 MGHRA, CDR2 YSYEKL. CDR3 length: 16 residues. In DNA, the CDR3 is TGCGCCAGCAGCCAACAGGGAATTGGATTTGGAAACACCATATATTTT. Translation gives CASSQQGIGFGNTIYF.

For this clone: Different DNA sequences within this sample yield the same CDR3. V is TRBV5-1 and J is TRBJ1-1, with D possibly matching TRBD1 (5 bases). There are 13 residues in the CDR3. Trimming took 5 bases from V and 1 from J, leaving 9 bases between them. The germline V gene encodes CDR1 SGHRS and CDR2 YFSETQ. The CDR3 DNA sequence: TGCGCCAGCAGTGAAGGACAGAACACTGAAGCTTTCTTT. It translates to CASSEGQNTEAFF.

This clone has just a few counts. The rearrangement uses TRBV5-1 and TRBJ2-2; TRBD1 matches at 7 bases. CDR3 length equals 15 residues. Germline CDR1 SGHRS, CDR2 YFSETQ. V lost 7 bases and J lost 4; bases outside the gene matches: 10. The CDR3 loop reads CASGPRDSSTGELFF. DNA of the CDR3: TGCGCCAGCGGACCTCGGGACAGCTCCACCGGGGAGCTGTTTTTT.

This clone was detected a few times. V usage is TRBV6-6 and J usage is TRBJ2-3; 13 bases are a match to TRBD2. Germline V gene lookup returns CDR1 MNHNY and CDR2 SVGAGI (reference sequence). The J segment lost 3 bases and the V segment lost 5 bases, leaving 8 bases of the junction unmatched. The CDR3 runs 17 residues. The chain's CDR3 is CASSPGTSGKGTDTQYF. As DNA, the CDR3 is TGTGCCAGCAGTCCCGGGACTAGCGGGAAAGGAACAGATACGCAGTATTTT.

V and J are TRBV2 and TRBJ1-1, with D possibly being TRBD1 (6 bases). CDR3 length: 13 amino acids. Germline-derived CDR1 and CDR2 are SNHLY and FYNNEI. V lost 7 bases to trimming and J lost 4 bases, with 13 bases between them. The CDR3 region is CASTTGRGTEAFF. The DNA for the CDR3 is TGTGCCAGCACAACGGGCAGGGGCACTGAAGCTTTCTTT.

The chain uses TRBV24-1 and TRBJ1-2; 8 nucleotides align to TRBD1. This CDR3 has 13 amino acids. V gave up 4 bases and J gave up 6 bases; unmatched junction bases: 3. Germline values: CDR1 KGHDR, CDR2 SFDVKD. Here the CDR3 DNA reads TGTGCCACCAGTGAAAGGACAGGGAATGGCTACACCTTC. Protein: CATSERTGNGYTF.

The chain links TRBV6-1 to TRBJ2-7; D is unresolved. The CDR3 is 15 residues long. V was pared by 3 bases and J by 3 bases, with 15 bases between. Germline V CDR1 and CDR2: MNHNS, SASEGT. The CDR3: CASSDPRPVIYEQYF. For the CDR3, the DNA is TGTGCCAGCAGTGATCCCAGGCCCGTTATCTACGAGCAGTACTTC.

This clone was seen a handful of times. This chain connects TRBV3-1 (or the pseudogene TRBV3-2) to TRBJ2-7, with D possibly TRBD1 on 6 matching bases. The CDR3 contains 15 residues. The V gene lost 3 bases and the J gene lost 2 bases, with 14 bases spanning the gap. The germline gives CDR1 LGHDT, CDR2 YNNKEL (reference sequence). The CDR3 is CASSQRQDVTYEQYF. The CDR3 region has the DNA TGTGCCAGCAGCCAGAGACAGGACGTTACCTACGAGCAGTACTTC.